A single sample is the source of the 13 T cell receptor beta chains below, sequenced in a study of identical twins. TCRdb processed the 5' RACE reads anew with MiXCR; each CDR3 protein has one entry. In the table there are about 430,000 distinct CDR3 sequences, around a sixth of which are singletons. The sequenced material came from naive T cells sorted from blood. The receptor source for this set is a man aged 50-59 years in good health.

The rearrangement uses TRBV7-9 and TRBJ1-1; D is perhaps TRBD1 (6 bases). Trimming took 2 bases from V and 1 from J, leaving 17 bases between them. CDR3 length: 17 amino acids. CDR1 is SEHNR, CDR2 FQNEAQ, per germline (reference sequence). This CDR3 reads CASSLSFTGIPNTEAFF. CDR3 bases: TGTGCCAGCAGCTTATCGTTTACAGGGATACCGAACACTGAAGCTTTCTTT.

This clonotype turned up a few times. The V call is TRBV27, the J call TRBJ2-1, with 14 bases that match TRBD2. Germline-derived CDR1 and CDR2 are MNHEY and SMNVEV (reference sequence). The ends lost 4 bases at V and 7 bases at J; junction bases unmatched: 12. The CDR3 covers 18 residues. Written as DNA, the CDR3 is TGTGCCAGCAGTTCCCTAGCGGGACTAGCGGGAGACGATAATGAGCAGTTCTTC. Its protein product is CASSSLAGLAGDDNEQFF.

This clonotype was counted at least ten times. The genes are TRBV5-1 and TRBJ2-5, with TRBD2 matching 11 bases. Germline values: CDR1 SGHRS, CDR2 YFSETQ. V shed 4 bases, J shed 5 bases, and the junction held 7 bases outside the gene matches. The CDR3 sequence is 15 residues long. The CDR3 here is CASSSTSGGRETQYF. CDR3 nucleotide sequence: TGCGCCAGCAGCAGTACTAGCGGGGGCCGGGAGACCCAGTACTTC.

CDR3 DNA: TGTGCCAGCAGCCCAGGGTATAACTATGGCTACACCTTC. This sequence encodes CASSPGYNYGYTF. This chain connects TRBV28 to TRBJ1-2; possible D gene TRBD1, 5 bases. The CDR3 consists of 13 residues. The germline CDR1 and CDR2 sequences are MDHEN and SYDVKM. The V end was cut by 6 bases, the J end by 1 base, with 9 bases between.

The sample holds a few counts of this clonotype. The V and J genes are TRBV11-2 and TRBJ2-5; D is uncertain. The CDR3 sequence is 15 residues long. Deletions cut 0 bases from V and 3 bases from J, with 11 bases between. Germline V gene data show CDR1 as SGHAT and CDR2 as FQNNGV. Here the CDR3 reads CASSLDLGRKETQYF. CDR3 nucleotides: TGTGCCAGCAGCTTAGATCTCGGCAGAAAAGAGACCCAGTACTTC.

The V and J genes are TRBV4-2 and TRBJ2-5; 9 bases fit TRBD2. CDR3 length equals 17 residues. Looked up from germline, CDR1 is LGHNA and CDR2 is YNFKEQ. V lost 4 bases and J lost 2; bases outside the gene matches: 11. The CDR3 region is CASSPPGGRAGQETQYF. CDR3 DNA sequence: TGTGCCAGCAGCCCCCCGGGCGGGAGGGCCGGGCAAGAGACCCAGTACTTC.

The chain employs TRBV7-2 and TRBJ2-1; D is unclear. CDR3 length: 15 amino acids. Germline CDR1 is SGHTA and CDR2 is FQGNSA. Trimming took 0 bases from V and 0 from J, leaving 6 bases between them. The CDR3: CASSLAQSSYNEQFF. CDR3 sequence (DNA): TGTGCCAGCAGCTTAGCGCAGAGCTCCTACAATGAGCAGTTCTTC.

CDR3 in DNA: TGTGCCATCAGTGAGAGGACAGCAAGCTCCTACGAGCAGTACTTC. It encodes CAISERTASSYEQYF. The V gene is TRBV10-3, the J gene TRBJ2-7; tentative D call: TRBD1 (6 bases). V lost 2 bases, J lost 0 bases, and 11 bases lay in between. Germline V gene data show CDR1 as ENHRY and CDR2 as SYGVKD. The CDR3 runs to 15 residues.

In this sample, this clonotype turned up many times. The chain couples TRBV5-5 to TRBJ2-1; TRBD2 agrees at 8 bases. Germline CDR1 reads SGHKS; CDR2 reads YYEKEE (reference sequence). This CDR3 comprises 15 residues. V lost 4 bases, J lost 6 bases, and 9 bases stayed unmatched. The CDR3 DNA follows: TGTGCCAGCAGCGCCGGGACTAGTAGGGGCAATGAGCAGTTCTTC. Amino acid sequence: CASSAGTSRGNEQFF.

This clonotype showed up many times. This chain joins TRBV24-1 and TRBJ2-7, with D perhaps given as TRBD1 or TRBD2 (5 bases each). The ends were cut back, 3 bases at V and 8 bases at J, with 19 bases in the middle. The CDR3 contains 15 residues. CDR1 is KGHDR, CDR2 SFDVKD, per germline. The CDR3: CATSDPRDGALKQYF. CDR3 coding DNA: TGTGCCACCAGTGATCCCCGGGACGGAGCACTTAAGCAGTACTTC.

At least ten counts were recorded for this clonotype. V gene TRBV5-1 combines with J gene TRBJ1-5; D is undetermined. Trimming removed 3 bases at V and 7 bases at J, with 14 bases between. This CDR3 is 14 amino acids long. Germline assignment: CDR1 SGHRS and CDR2 YFSETQ. The CDR3 protein is CASSWTGEGQPQHF. CDR3 DNA sequence: TGCGCCAGCAGCTGGACGGGCGAAGGACAGCCCCAGCATTTT.

To note about this clonotype: The junction does not match germline at one end; this may be a read error. This sequence joins TRBV30 and TRBJ2-2; unclear D gene. In germline, CDR1 is GTSNPN, CDR2 SVGIG (reference sequence). This CDR3 comprises 13 residues. CDR3 DNA sequence: TGTGCCTGGAGGTTTCGTAACATCGGGGAGCTGTTTTTT. Residues: CAWRFRNIGELFF.

The V call is TRBV3-1, the J call TRBJ2-3, with D unresolved. The CDR3 is 13 amino acids. Germline values: CDR1 LGHDT, CDR2 YNNKEL (reference sequence). V was shortened by 1 base and J by 4 bases, with 6 bases between the two germline ends. DNA of the CDR3: TGTGCCAGCAGCCAAGTCCCCTCAGATACGCAGTATTTT. It yields the protein CASSQVPSDTQYF.